This entry lists 12 T cell receptor beta chains sequenced from one sample in a study of cytomegalovirus exposure and HLA in healthy donors. Produced via immunoSEQ multiplex PCR; TCRdb's table is partial and in-frame only. Counted here are some 170,000 clones, around four fifths occurring once; the ten biggest clones make up approximately 2.3%. The sample was PBMCs. The origin of the receptors is a young man in good health and CMV-seropositive.

The CDR3 DNA follows: TGTGCCAGCAGCCCCGGGACAGGGGGCTTTGAAGATACGCAGTATTTT. Protein: CASSPGTGGFEDTQYF. The gene calls are TRBV2 and TRBJ2-3, with 12 nucleotides matching TRBD1. Germline V gives CDR1 SNHLY, CDR2 FYNNEI. After removal of 6 bases from V and 5 bases from J, the junction contained 9 bases not matched to a gene. This CDR3 spans 16 amino acids.

This clone was recorded only once. This chain joins TRBV15 and TRBJ2-3; TRBD1 matches at 8 bases. The V gene's germline CDR1 is LNHNV and CDR2 YYDKDF (reference sequence). The junction had 14 bases not matched to a gene; V was cut back by 0 bases and J by 0 bases. The CDR3 runs 20 residues. The CDR3 DNA is TGTGCCACCAGCAGAGAAGTCCCGGGACAGGTACCGACTAGCACAGATACGCAGTATTTT. This gives the protein CATSREVPGQVPTSTDTQYF.

This rearrangement joins TRBV19 to TRBJ1-4, with a tentative D call TRBD1 (6 bases). V lost 1 base and J 7 bases, leaving 10 bases between the germline ends. Germline-derived CDR1 and CDR2 are LNHDA and SQIVND (reference sequence). The CDR3 has 14 residues. The CDR3 spells CASSIGQGREKLFF. The CDR3 DNA follows: TGTGCCAGTAGTATAGGGCAGGGGCGTGAAAAACTGTTTTTT.

This clone was observed a few times. The chain carries TRBV7-9 and TRBJ2-3; 11 bases align to TRBD1. The germline V gene encodes CDR1 SEHNR and CDR2 FQNEAQ (reference sequence). The CDR3 has 16 amino acids. V dropped 8 bases and J dropped 2; count of bases not matched to a gene: 9. CDR3 loop: CASHNRDRGTTDTQYF. As DNA, the CDR3 is TGTGCCAGCCACAACCGGGACAGGGGGACCACAGATACGCAGTATTTT.

The chain carries TRBV27 and TRBJ2-5; 11 bases are a match to TRBD2. Per the germline V gene, CDR1 is MNHEY and CDR2 is SMNVEV (reference sequence). V lost 10 bases to trimming and J lost 5 bases; unmatched junction nucleotides: 9. The CDR3 contains 14 residues. The CDR3, as DNA: TGTGCCACAATTAGCGGGGGGGCCTGGGAGACCCAGTACTTC. It is translated as CATISGGAWETQYF.

This clone came up once. The chain couples TRBV7-9 to TRBJ1-1; TRBD1 is a possible D gene (5 bases). Per germline, CDR1 SEHNR and CDR2 FQNEAQ (reference sequence). Between the trimmed V and J ends, which lost 5 bases and 4 bases, there was a span of 29 bases. The CDR3 spans 19 residues. CDR3 DNA: TGTGCCAGCAGCCAGATACCGACCGGGACTCGGGGGGGGTTCACTGAAGCTTTCTTT. Translation: CASSQIPTGTRGGFTEAFF.

In DNA form, the CDR3 reads TGTGCCAGCAGTTCGGGACTAGCGCTTCAAGAGACCCAGTACTTC. Translated, it gives CASSSGLALQETQYF. The rearrangement uses TRBV5-6 and TRBJ2-5; 10 positions match TRBD2. In germline, CDR1 is SGHDT, CDR2 YYEEEE. This CDR3 is built from 15 residues. Losses at the gene ends were 5 bases for V and 2 bases for J; bases not matched to a gene: 6.

The chain joins TRBV7-6 to TRBJ2-1; perhaps TRBD2 as D (5 bases). The ends were cut back, 6 bases at V and 0 bases at J, with 6 bases in the middle. CDR1 is SGHVS and CDR2 is FNYEAQ in the germline V gene. CDR3 size: 13 residues. The CDR3 region is CASSTSSYNEQFF. The DNA for the CDR3 is TGTGCCAGCAGTACTAGCTCCTACAATGAGCAGTTCTTC.

J is TRBJ1-6 and V is TRBV7-9, with a possible D match to TRBD1 (5 bases). Germline CDR1 is SEHNR and CDR2 is FQNEAQ (reference sequence). Trimming removed 1 base from V and 8 bases from J, with 9 bases in between. The CDR3 runs 14 residues. CDR3 region: CASSLEGFYSPLHF. The CDR3 nucleotides read TGTGCCAGCAGCTTAGAGGGGTTTTATTCACCCCTCCACTTT. Looking up the rest from reference TRBV7-9 and TRBJ1-6 gives the full variable domain: DTGVSQNPRHKITKRGQNVTFRCDPISEHNRLYWYRQTLGQGPEFLTYFQNEAQLEKSRLLSDRFSAERPKGSFSTLEIQRTEQGDSAMYLCASSLEGFYSPLHFGNGTRLTVT.

This clone has only one observation. The chain joins TRBV5-4 to TRBJ2-1; D ambiguous. Germline-derived CDR1 and CDR2 are SGHNT and YYREEE (reference sequence). The CDR3 is 14 residues long. Trimming pared 4 bases from V and 7 bases from J, leaving 15 bases between. The CDR3 protein is CASSGDPTGNEQFF. In DNA, the CDR3 is TGTGCCAGCAGCGGAGACCCGACCGGGAATGAGCAGTTCTTC.

This chain uses TRBV7-8 with TRBJ1-2; 11 bases fit TRBD1. The CDR3 sequence is 14 residues long. Trimming took 3 bases from V and 4 from J; bases not matched to a gene: 1. Germline-derived CDR1 and CDR2 are SGHVS and FQNEAQ. The CDR3 sequence is CASSFGQGAYGYTF. The CDR3 DNA reads as TGTGCCAGCAGCTTTGGACAGGGGGCCTATGGCTACACCTTC.

This sequence joins TRBV12-5 and TRBJ1-4; D unclear. V lost 1 base and J 7 bases, leaving 10 bases between the germline ends. CDR1 is LGHNT and CDR2 is FRNRAP in the germline V gene. The CDR3 consists of 14 residues. The CDR3 DNA sequence: TGTGCTAGTGGTTTGGCGGAGGGCAGTGAAAAACTGTTTTTT. This translates into CASGLAEGSEKLFF.